The next 19 T cell receptor beta chains were all read from a single sample in a study of OX40 agonist ivuxolimab in advanced cancers. Libraries were prepared by immunoSEQ multiplex PCR; TCRdb keeps only in-frame clonotypes and omits some of them. The sample has fewer than 35,000 clones; approximately 89% are singletons. Sample: CD4+ or CD8+ T cells sorted from blood, taken in a trial of the OX40 agonist ivuxolimab. Receptors were obtained from an adult with an advanced solid tumor such as melanoma, head and neck, liver or kidney cancer.

This chain links TRBV27 with TRBJ1-6, with no clear D. Germline loops: CDR1 MNHEY, CDR2 SMNVEV (reference sequence). V gave up 3 bases and J gave up 7 bases, with 10 bases separating them. This CDR3 contains 14 residues. The CDR3 region is CASSFRQANSPLHF. The CDR3 bases are TGTGCCAGCAGTTTCCGGCAGGCAAATTCACCCCTCCACTTT.

This clone is a singleton in its sample. V and J are TRBV6-1 and TRBJ1-6; D is undetermined. CDR1 and CDR2 (germline): MNHNS, SASEGT. The V end was cut by 1 base, the J end by 0 bases, with 13 bases between. CDR3 length equals 18 residues. CDR3 nucleotides: TGTGCCAGCAGTGAAGTGGTCCGAGGGAGCTCCTATAATTCACCCCTCCACTTT. Translated, it gives CASSEVVRGSSYNSPLHF.

The genes are TRBV6-1 and TRBJ1-2, with TRBD1 matching over 7 bases. The germline gives CDR1 MNHNS, CDR2 SASEGT. J was trimmed by 4 bases and V by 9 bases; bases with no gene match: 11. The CDR3 totals 14 residues. This CDR3 is CASLFGGQSYGYTF. The CDR3, as DNA: TGTGCCAGTCTTTTCGGGGGACAGAGCTATGGCTACACCTTC.

The chain recombines TRBV19 with TRBJ1-3, with a tentative D call TRBD1 (6 bases). V was pared by 5 bases and J by 0 bases, with 14 bases between. Germline CDR1 reads LNHDA; CDR2 reads SQIVND (reference sequence). The CDR3 loop spans 16 amino acids. The CDR3 loop reads CASSSRRGNSGNTIYF. The DNA of the CDR3 is TGTGCCAGTAGTTCCCGCAGGGGTAACTCTGGAAACACCATATATTTT.

This chain joins TRBV28 and TRBJ1-3; no reliable D call. The CDR3 loop spans 15 amino acids. The germline V and J ends were trimmed by 6 bases and 4 bases, with 16 bases remaining between them. The germline gives CDR1 MDHEN, CDR2 SYDVKM. The CDR3 reads CASSPETLGGNTIYF. Written as DNA, the CDR3 is TGTGCCAGCAGCCCCGAAACACTGGGGGGAAACACCATATATTTT.

This chain uses TRBV7-3 with TRBJ2-3; TRBD1 matches at 8 bases. The length of the CDR3 is 15 residues. CDR1 SGHTA and CDR2 FQGTGA come from the germline V gene. V lost 5 bases and J lost 2; bases outside the gene matches: 6. CDR3 sequence (DNA): TGTGCCAGCAGCCCACAGGGGGGATTCACAGATACGCAGTATTTT. This gives the protein CASSPQGGFTDTQYF.

This clone showed up just once. The chain uses TRBV19 and TRBJ2-4; the D call may be TRBD1 or TRBD2 (5 bases each). Germline V lookup: CDR1 LNHDA, CDR2 SQIVND (reference sequence). This CDR3 is built from 15 residues. V lost 5 bases and J lost 9, with 20 bases in between. CDR3 protein: CASSRLKGSEGIQYF. The CDR3 DNA reads TGTGCCAGTAGTCGGTTAAAGGGGTCAGAGGGCATTCAGTACTTC.

The chain couples TRBV11-2 to TRBJ2-3; no clear D gene. This CDR3 is 14 amino acids long. The V and J ends lost 0 bases and 2 bases respectively, with 6 bases between them. Germline assignment: CDR1 SGHAT and CDR2 FQNNGV. The CDR3 nucleotides read TGTGCCAGCAGCTTAGATTGGGCCACAGATACGCAGTATTTT. Protein product: CASSLDWATDTQYF.

This chain connects TRBV14 to TRBJ1-6, with 8 nucleotides matching TRBD1. The germline gives CDR1 SGHDN, CDR2 FVKESK. With V trimmed by 0 bases and J by 9 bases, 4 bases remained unmatched. CDR3 length: 15 amino acids. In DNA, the CDR3 is TGTGCCAGCAGCCAAGAACGCAGGGGGCGTTCACCCCTCCACTTT. Translating gives CASSQERRGRSPLHF.

CDR3 loop: CASSLVRGSSYNEQFF. The DNA of the CDR3 is TGTGCCAGCAGCTTGGTTCGGGGGAGCTCCTACAATGAGCAGTTCTTC. The V call is TRBV5-6, the J call TRBJ2-1; a weak D match, TRBD2 (6 bases). V dropped 0 bases and J dropped 0 bases, with 10 bases sitting between them. Germline lookup yields CDR1 SGHDT and CDR2 YYEEEE. This CDR3 contains 16 residues. Filled out from reference TRBV5-6 and TRBJ2-1, the complete variable domain reads DAGVTQSPTHLIKTRGQQVTLRCSPKSGHDTVSWYQQALGQGPQFIFQYYEEEERQRGNFPDRFSGHQFPNYSSELNVNALLLGDSALYLCASSLVRGSSYNEQFFGPGTRLTVL.

The chain employs TRBV11-2 and TRBJ1-2; no clear D. The CDR3 contains 16 residues. Germline lookup yields CDR1 SGHAT and CDR2 FQNNGV. The ends were cut back, 1 base at V and 0 bases at J, with 12 bases in the middle. The DNA of the CDR3 is TGTGCCAGCAGCTTAGGAGGATTTGGGTCTAACTATGGCTACACCTTC. It translates to CASSLGGFGSNYGYTF. Using reference TRBV11-2 and TRBJ1-2 for the parts outside the CDR3, the full variable domain is EAGVAQSPRYKIIEKRQSVAFWCNPISGHATLYWYQQILGQGPKLLIQFQNNGVVDDSQLPKDRFSAERLKGVDSTLKIQPAKLEDSAVYLCASSLGGFGSNYGYTFGSGTRLTVV.

V and J are TRBV11-2 and TRBJ2-3, with D tentatively TRBD1 (5 bases). CDR3 size: 19 residues. Germline CDR1 reads SGHAT; CDR2 reads FQNNGV. Trimming took 1 base from V and 1 from J, leaving 21 bases between them. In DNA, the CDR3 is TGTGCCAGCAGCTTAGGTAGGGGCAGGACACCCCTAGGCACAGATACGCAGTATTTT. This translates into CASSLGRGRTPLGTDTQYF.

V is TRBV5-1 and J is TRBJ1-4; D is uncertain. V was cut by 0 bases and J by 4 bases, with 10 bases left in between. CDR3 length: 15 amino acids. Germline V gene lookup returns CDR1 SGHRS and CDR2 YFSETQ. CDR3 region: CASSLDGRVNEKLFF. Here the CDR3 DNA reads TGCGCCAGCAGCTTGGACGGGCGAGTTAATGAAAAACTGTTTTTT.

The chain employs TRBV7-2 and TRBJ2-7; 8 nucleotides match TRBD2. With 1 base clipped from V and 4 bases from J, the junction kept 3 bases outside the gene matches. Per germline, CDR1 SGHTA and CDR2 FQGNSA. The CDR3 totals 14 residues. The CDR3 nucleotides are TGTGCCAGCAGCTTAGTTAGCGGGACTTACGAGCAGTACTTC. Residues: CASSLVSGTYEQYF.

The chain links TRBV6-1 to TRBJ1-1; D uncertain. Germline V gives CDR1 MNHNS, CDR2 SASEGT. Deletions cut 5 bases from V and 3 bases from J, with 10 bases between. CDR3 length: 13 residues. CDR3 bases: TGTGCCAGCAGTTCCCGCCCGGACACTGAAGCTTTCTTT. It encodes CASSSRPDTEAFF.

V gene TRBV5-6 combines with J gene TRBJ2-5; the match to TRBD1 covers 7 bases. The CDR3 is 16 residues long. The germline V gene encodes CDR1 SGHDT and CDR2 YYEEEE. V lost 4 bases and J lost 2; bases outside the gene matches: 11. The DNA of the CDR3 is TGTGCCAGCAGCAAGGACCCACAGGGGTGGCAAGAGACCCAGTACTTC. Its translation: CASSKDPQGWQETQYF.

The CDR3 DNA follows: TGTGCCAGCACATCCGGGGCGGGCGAGGGAGAACTCTATAGCAATCAGCCCCAGCATTTT. Its protein is CASTSGAGEGELYSNQPQHF. The chain is built from TRBV5-5 and TRBJ1-5; D is possibly TRBD1 (5 bases). Germline CDR1 and CDR2: SGHKS and YYEKEE (reference sequence). Trimming took 6 bases from V and 0 from J, leaving 28 bases between them. This CDR3 spans 20 amino acids.

This chain joins TRBV15 and TRBJ2-3; 8 bases agree with TRBD2. J lost 1 base, V lost 1 base, and 4 bases had no gene match. The CDR3 covers 16 residues. Germline V CDR1 and CDR2: LNHNV, YYDKDF (reference sequence). This CDR3 reads CATSRGGSGGTDTQYF. In nucleotides, the CDR3 is TGTGCCACCAGCAGAGGGGGTAGCGGGGGCACAGATACGCAGTATTTT.

This chain uses TRBV4-1 with TRBJ1-3; 7 bases are shared with TRBD1. CDR1 MGHRA and CDR2 YSYEKL come from the germline V gene. The trim removed 3 bases at V and 4 bases at J, leaving 18 bases unmatched. The CDR3 extends over 19 amino acids. The CDR3 region is CASSQARGQGINGGNTIYF. The CDR3 nucleotides are TGCGCCAGCAGCCAGGCAAGGGGGCAAGGGATCAACGGGGGAAACACCATATATTTT.